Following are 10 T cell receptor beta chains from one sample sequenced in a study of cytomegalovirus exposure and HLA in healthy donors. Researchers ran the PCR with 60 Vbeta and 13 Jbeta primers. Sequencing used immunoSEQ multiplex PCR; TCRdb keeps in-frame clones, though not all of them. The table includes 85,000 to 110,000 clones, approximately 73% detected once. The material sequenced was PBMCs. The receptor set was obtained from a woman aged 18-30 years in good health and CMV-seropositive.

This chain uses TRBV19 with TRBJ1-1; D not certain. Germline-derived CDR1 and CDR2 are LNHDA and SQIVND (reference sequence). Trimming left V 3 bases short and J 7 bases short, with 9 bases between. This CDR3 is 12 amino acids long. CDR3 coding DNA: TGTGCCAGTAGTATTATCGGGGATGAAGCTTTCTTT. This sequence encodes CASSIIGDEAFF.

Here the CDR3 DNA reads TGTGCCAGCAGCCTCCGGACGGGAATGAACACTGAAGCTTTCTTT. As protein: CASSLRTGMNTEAFF. The chain carries TRBV7-2 and TRBJ1-1; D ambiguous. The CDR3 spans 15 residues. From germline, CDR1 is SGHTA and CDR2 FQGNSA. Trimming removed 5 bases from V and 0 bases from J, with 13 bases in between.

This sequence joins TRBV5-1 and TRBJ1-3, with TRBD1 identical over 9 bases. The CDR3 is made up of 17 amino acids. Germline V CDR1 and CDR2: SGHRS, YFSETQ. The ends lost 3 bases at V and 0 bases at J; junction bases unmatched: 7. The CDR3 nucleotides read TGCGCCAGCAGCTACCGGACAGGGGCCTACTCTGGAAACACCATATATTTT. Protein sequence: CASSYRTGAYSGNTIYF.

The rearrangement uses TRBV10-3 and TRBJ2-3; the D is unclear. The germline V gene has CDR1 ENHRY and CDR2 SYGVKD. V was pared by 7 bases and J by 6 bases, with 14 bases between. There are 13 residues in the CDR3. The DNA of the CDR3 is TGTGCCATCAACCAGGCCCCCTCTGATACGCAGTATTTT. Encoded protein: CAINQAPSDTQYF.

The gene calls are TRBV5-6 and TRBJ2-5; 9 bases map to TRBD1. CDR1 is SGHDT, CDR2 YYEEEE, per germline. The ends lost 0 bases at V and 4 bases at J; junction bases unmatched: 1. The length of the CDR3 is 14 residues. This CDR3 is CASSLGQGGETQYF. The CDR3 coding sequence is TGTGCCAGCAGCTTGGGACAGGGGGGAGAGACCCAGTACTTC.

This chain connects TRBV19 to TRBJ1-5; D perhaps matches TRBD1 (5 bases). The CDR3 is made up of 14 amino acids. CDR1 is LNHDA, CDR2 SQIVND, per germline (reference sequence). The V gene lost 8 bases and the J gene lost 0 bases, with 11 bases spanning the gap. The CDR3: CASEWDYSNQPQHF. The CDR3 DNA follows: TGTGCCAGTGAGTGGGACTATAGCAATCAGCCCCAGCATTTT.

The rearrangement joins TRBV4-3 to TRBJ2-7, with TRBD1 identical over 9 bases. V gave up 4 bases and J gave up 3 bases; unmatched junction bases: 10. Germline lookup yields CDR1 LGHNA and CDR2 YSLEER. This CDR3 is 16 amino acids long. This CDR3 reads CASSPRTGVVLYEQYF. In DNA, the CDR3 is TGCGCCAGCAGCCCCCGGACAGGGGTTGTTCTCTACGAGCAGTACTTC.

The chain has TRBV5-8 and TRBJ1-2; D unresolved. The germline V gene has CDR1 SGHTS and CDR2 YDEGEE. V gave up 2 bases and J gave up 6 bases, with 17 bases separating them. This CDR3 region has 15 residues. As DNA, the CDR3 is TGTGCCAGCAGCTTAAATGGAGGGAGGAGGGATGGCTACACCTTC. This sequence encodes CASSLNGGRRDGYTF.

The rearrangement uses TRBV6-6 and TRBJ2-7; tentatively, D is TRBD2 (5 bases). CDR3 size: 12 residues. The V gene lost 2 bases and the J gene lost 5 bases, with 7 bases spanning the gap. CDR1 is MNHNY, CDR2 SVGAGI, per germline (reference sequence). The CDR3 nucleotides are TGTGCCAGCAGTTACAAGGGAGACGAGCAGTACTTC. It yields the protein CASSYKGDEQYF.

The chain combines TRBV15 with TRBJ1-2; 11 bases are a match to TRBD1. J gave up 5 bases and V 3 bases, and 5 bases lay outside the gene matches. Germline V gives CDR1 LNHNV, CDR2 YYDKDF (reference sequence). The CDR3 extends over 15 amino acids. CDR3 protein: CATSSRDRGEYGYTF. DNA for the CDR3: TGTGCCACCAGCAGCCGGGACAGGGGGGAGTATGGCTACACCTTC.